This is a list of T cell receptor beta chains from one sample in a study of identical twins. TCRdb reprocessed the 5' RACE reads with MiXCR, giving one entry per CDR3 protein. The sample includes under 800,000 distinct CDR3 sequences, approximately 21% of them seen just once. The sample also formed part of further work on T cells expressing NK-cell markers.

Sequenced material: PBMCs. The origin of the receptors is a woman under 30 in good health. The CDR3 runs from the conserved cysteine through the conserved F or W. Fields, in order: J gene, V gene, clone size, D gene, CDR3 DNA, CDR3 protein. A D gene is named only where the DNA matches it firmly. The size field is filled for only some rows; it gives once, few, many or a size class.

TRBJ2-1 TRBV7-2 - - TGTGCCAGCAGCTTAGTGGGGGGGGCCTATGAGCAGTTCTTC CASSLVGGAYEQFF
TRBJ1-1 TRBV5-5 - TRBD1 TGTGCCAGCAGTCCCCGGACAGGGGATAACACTGAAGCTTTCTTT CASSPRTGDNTEAFF
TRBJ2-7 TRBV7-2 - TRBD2 TGTGCCAGCAGCTGGGGACTAGCGAAGGAGCAGTACTTC CASSWGLAKEQYF
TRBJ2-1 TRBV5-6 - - TGTGCCAGCAGCTTGGTCCTCAGCTCCTACAATGAGCAGTTCTTC CASSLVLSSYNEQFF
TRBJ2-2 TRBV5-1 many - TGCGCCAGCAGCTCCCCCGCCGGGGAGCTGTTTTTT CASSSPAGELFF
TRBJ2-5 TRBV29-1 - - TGCAGCGTTGAAAGGGACAACAACCAAGAGACCCAGTACTTC CSVERDNNQETQYF
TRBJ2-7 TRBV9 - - TGTGCCAGCAGTTTTTACCTCTTTTGGTACGAGCAGTACTTC CASSFYLFWYEQYF
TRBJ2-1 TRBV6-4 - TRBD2 TGTGCCAGCAGTACCCGGCTAGCGGGGTCCTACAATGAGCAGTTCTTC CASSTRLAGSYNEQFF
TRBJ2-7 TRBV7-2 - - TGTGCCAGCAGCTTAGTAGCTCTGCAGTCCTACGAGCAGTACTTC CASSLVALQSYEQYF
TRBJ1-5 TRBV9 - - TGTGCCAGCAGCGTAGCTCCAGGGGCGGGTCAGCCCCAGCATTTT CASSVAPGAGQPQHF
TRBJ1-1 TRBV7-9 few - TGTGCCAGCAGCTTACTGGCGGCGGCCACTGAAGCTTTCTTT CASSLLAAATEAFF
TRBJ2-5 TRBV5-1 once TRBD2 TGCGCCAGCAGATTAATCAGCGGGAGAATGGAGACCCAGTACTTC CASRLISGRMETQYF
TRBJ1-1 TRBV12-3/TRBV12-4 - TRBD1 TGTGCCAGCACCTACAGGGGGTTTAAAGCTTTCTTT CASTYRGFKAFF
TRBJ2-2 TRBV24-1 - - TGTGCCACCAGTGACCCGCAAGGGGGATGGGGGGAGCTGTTTTTT CATSDPQGGWGELFF
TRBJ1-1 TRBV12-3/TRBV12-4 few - TGTGCCAGCAGTACCAGGCCCCGCACTGAAGCTTTCTTT CASSTRPRTEAFF
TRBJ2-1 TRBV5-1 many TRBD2 TGCGCCAGCAGCTTCCTTCTTCTAGCGGGAGCTGAGCAGTTCTTC CASSFLLLAGAEQFF
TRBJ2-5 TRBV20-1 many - TGCAGTGCCGTTATGACGGGTCGGGAGACCCAGTACTTC CSAVMTGRETQYF
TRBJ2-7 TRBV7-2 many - TGTGCCAGCAGCTTAGCTTTAGCTCGCGCCTACGAGCAGTACTTC CASSLALARAYEQYF
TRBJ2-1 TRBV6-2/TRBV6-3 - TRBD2 TGTGCCAGCAATCTACTAGCGGGAGCGTACAATGAGCAGTTCTTC CASNLLAGAYNEQFF
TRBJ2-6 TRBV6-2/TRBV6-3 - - TGTGCCAGCGCCTTCAACAGCTCTGGGGCCAACGTCCTGACTTTC CASAFNSSGANVLTF
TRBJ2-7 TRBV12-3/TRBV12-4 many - TGTGCCAGCAGTCTACGGACGGTCTCCTACGAGCAGTACTTC CASSLRTVSYEQYF
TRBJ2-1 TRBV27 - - TGTGCCAGCAGTTCGCAATCCCCTCCGGGTGGTGAGCAGTTCTTC CASSSQSPPGGEQFF
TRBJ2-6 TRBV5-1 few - TGCGCCAGCAGGAACGGGGCCGGGGCCAACGTCCTGACTTTC CASRNGAGANVLTF
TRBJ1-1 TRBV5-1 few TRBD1 TGCGCCAGCAGCGAGACAGGGTCTGAAGCTTTCTTT CASSETGSEAFF
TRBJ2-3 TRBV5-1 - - TGCGCCAGCAATGGCCTCACAGATACGCAGTATTTT CASNGLTDTQYF
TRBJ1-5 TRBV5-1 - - TGCGCCAGCAGCTTAGACATGAATCAGCCCCAGCATTTT CASSLDMNQPQHF
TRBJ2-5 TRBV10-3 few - TGTGCCATCAGTCTCGAGGGGACCCAGTACTTC CAISLEGTQYF
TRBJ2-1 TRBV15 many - TGTGCCACCAGCAGAGATGTGGCTAGCGATTACAATGAGCAGTTCTTC CATSRDVASDYNEQFF
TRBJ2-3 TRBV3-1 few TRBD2 TGTGCCAGCAGCCAGCCAGCGGGGGGGTGGGCAGATACGCAGTATTTT CASSQPAGGWADTQYF
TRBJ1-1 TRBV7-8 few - TGTGCCAGCAGCTTAGTGGAAGCAGCTGAAGCTTTCTTT CASSLVEAAEAFF
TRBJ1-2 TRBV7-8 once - TGTGCCAGCAGCTCGCTTAAGATCGCAGGCTCAGCTAACTATGGCTACACCTTC CASSSLKIAGSANYGYTF
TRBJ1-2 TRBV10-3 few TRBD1 TGTGCCATCAGCTATCCTTCCGACAGGGAAAACTATGGCTACACCTTC CAISYPSDRENYGYTF
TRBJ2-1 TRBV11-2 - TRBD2 TGTGCCAGCAGCCCTTTGACGGGGGGAGACAATGAGCAGTTCTTC CASSPLTGGDNEQFF
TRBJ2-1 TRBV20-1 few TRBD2 TGCAGTGCTAGGGGGGGACCGGGACTAGCGGGCAGGAGCTCCTACAATGAGCAGTTCTTC CSARGGPGLAGRSSYNEQFF
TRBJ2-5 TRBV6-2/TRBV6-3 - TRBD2 TGTGCCAGCAGTTATGGGAGAGCGGGAGAACGGGAGACCCAGTACTTC CASSYGRAGERETQYF
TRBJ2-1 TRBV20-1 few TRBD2 TGCAGTGCCGTACCCGGGGCTAGCGGGGGATCTAATGAGCAGTTCTTC CSAVPGASGGSNEQFF
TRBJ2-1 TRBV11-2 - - TGTGCCAGCAGCCCCGGGGCACGGACCCAGTTCTTC CASSPGARTQFF
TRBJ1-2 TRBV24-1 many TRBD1 TGTGCCATCGGACCCCCGGGACAGGGAGTAGGCTACACCTTC CAIGPPGQGVGYTF
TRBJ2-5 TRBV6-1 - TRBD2 TGTGCCAGCAGTCCCGGGACTAGCGGGGTCGAGACCCAGTACTTC CASSPGTSGVETQYF
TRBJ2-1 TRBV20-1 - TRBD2 TGCGCAGTGACTAGCGGGAGTAGCGGTGAGCAGTTCTTC CAVTSGSSGEQFF
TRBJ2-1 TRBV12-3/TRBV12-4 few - TGTGCCAGCAGTATTGGACAGTCAAACAATGAGCAGTTCTTC CASSIGQSNNEQFF
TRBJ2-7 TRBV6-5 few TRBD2 TGTGCCAGCAGTTACTCCGTCGATAGCGGGAGCCGCTACGAGCAGTACTTC CASSYSVDSGSRYEQYF
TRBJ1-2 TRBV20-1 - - TGCAGTGCTCCCATCCAAGTCGGGGACTATGGCTACACCTTC CSAPIQVGDYGYTF
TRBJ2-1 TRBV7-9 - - TGTGCCAGCTTGAGGGGAGGATCGGAATACTCCTACAATGAGCAGTTCTTC CASLRGGSEYSYNEQFF
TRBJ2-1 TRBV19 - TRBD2 TGTGCCAGTAGTATGCGGGGGATCAATGAGCAGTTCTTC CASSMRGINEQFF
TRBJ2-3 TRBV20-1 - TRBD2 TGCAGTGCTGGGGGGGTAGCGGGAGTAGGGACAGATACGCAGTATTTT CSAGGVAGVGTDTQYF
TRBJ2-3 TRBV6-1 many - TGTGCCAGCACTGGGTTTGGGACAGATACGCAGTATTTT CASTGFGTDTQYF
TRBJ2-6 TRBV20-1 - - TGCAGTGCTTGGGACACAGCGTCTGGGGCCAACGTCCTGACTTTC CSAWDTASGANVLTF
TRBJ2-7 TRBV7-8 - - TGTGCCAGCAGGGCCCGCCCGGAAGGATCCGAGCAGTACTTC CASRARPEGSEQYF
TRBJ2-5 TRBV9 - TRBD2 TGTGCCAGCAGCGGGGGACTAGCGGGGGGCCTCCAAGAGACCCAGTACTTC CASSGGLAGGLQETQYF
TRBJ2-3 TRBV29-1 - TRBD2 TGCAGCGTTGATAGTATAGCGGGGGGCACAGATACGCAGTATTTT CSVDSIAGGTDTQYF
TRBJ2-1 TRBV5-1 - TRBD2 TGCGCCACAAAAGCGGGACCCGACCCCGGGGAGCAGTTCTTC CATKAGPDPGEQFF
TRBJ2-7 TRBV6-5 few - TGTGCCAGCAGTTACTCTACCGTTCTCCACGAGCAGTACTTC CASSYSTVLHEQYF
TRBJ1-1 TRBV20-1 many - TGCAGTGCTAGAGATGGCATCATGAACACTGAAGCTTTCTTT CSARDGIMNTEAFF